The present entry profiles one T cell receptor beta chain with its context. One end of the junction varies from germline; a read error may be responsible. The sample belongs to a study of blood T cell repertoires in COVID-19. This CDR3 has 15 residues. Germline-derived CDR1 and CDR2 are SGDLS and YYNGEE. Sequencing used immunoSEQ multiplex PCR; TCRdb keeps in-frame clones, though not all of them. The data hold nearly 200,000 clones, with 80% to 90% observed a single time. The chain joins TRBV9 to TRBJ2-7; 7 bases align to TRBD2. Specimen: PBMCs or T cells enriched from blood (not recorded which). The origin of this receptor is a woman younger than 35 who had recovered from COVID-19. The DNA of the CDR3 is TGTGCCCGCAGCGAGAGATGGGGGGGGTCCTACGAGCAGTACTTC. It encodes CARSERWGGSYEQYF.